This T cell receptor (beta chain) was sequenced during a study of control samples from healthy donors and cancer patients. This clone was counted only a few times. The protocol was immunoSEQ multiplex PCR, while the TCRdb copy is restricted to in-frame clones and leaves out a portion. The profile covers about 94,000 clones, with 75% to 95% appearing a single time and about 4% taken by the ten largest. The source of this sequence is a woman under 30 in good health. The sequenced sample consisted of blood.

CDR3 nucleotides: TGTGCCAGCAGCTTGGACGGGTGGGGGTGGAGCTCCTATAATTCACCCCTCCACTTT. Translation gives CASSLDGWGWSSYNSPLHF. The chain combines TRBV5-8 with TRBJ1-6; TRBD1 might be the D (5 bases). The CDR3 covers 19 residues. The germline V and J ends were trimmed by 0 bases and 0 bases, with 16 bases remaining between them. Germline CDR1 reads SGHTS; CDR2 reads YDEGEE.